This T cell receptor beta chain was documented in a study of blood T cells in healthy people across ages. Turning to this clonotype: Its specificity is unknown.

Donation came from healthy Caucasian individuals in Russia who were aged 6 to 90. The authors drew 8 to 10 milliliters of peripheral blood from each donor. Primers used in a second PCR of about 7 to 12 cycles were a sample-barcoded 5' primer and a J-beta primer mix. TCRdb re-derived calls from the 5' RACE reads in MiXCR, one entry per CDR3 protein. This sample yields some 1,800,000 distinct CDR3 sequences, of which 39% are seen a single time; roughly 23% belongs to the top ten. Losses at the gene ends were 2 bases for V and 3 bases for J; bases not matched to a gene: 4. CDR1 SGDLS and CDR2 YYNGEE come from the germline V gene. CDR3 length equals 15 residues. Study-wide findings and caveats: A roughly linear fall in TCR beta diversity per million T cells was seen with increasing age.

The V call is TRBV9, the J call TRBJ1-4, with 7 bases that match TRBD1. The receptor's source is a human donor in good health. Sequences were obtained from blood. CDR3 protein: CASSVGGQPNEKLFF. The CDR3 DNA sequence: TGTGCCAGCAGCGTTGGGGGACAGCCTAATGAAAAACTGTTTTTT. Drawing the rest from reference TRBV9 and TRBJ1-4, the complete variable domain is DSGVTQTPKHLITATGQRVTLRCSPRSGDLSVYWYQQSLDQGLQFLIQYYNGEERAKGNILERFSAQQFPDLHSELNLSSLELGDSALYFCASSVGGQPNEKLFFGSGTQLSVL.